This T cell receptor beta chain was obtained from a study of T cells after yellow fever vaccination. Broader study findings: Researchers report a weaker secondary response that nonetheless peaked faster, day 5 versus 15. FACS-sorted repertoires might harbor abundant contaminating clonotypes from the bulk population.

The CDR3 runs to 17 residues. The germline CDR1 and CDR2 sequences are LGHDT and YNNKEL (reference sequence). Trimming cost V 0 bases and J 5 bases, with 18 bases left between them. With regard to this clonotype: The target antigen is unknown.

TCRdb itself ran the 5' RACE reads through MiXCR, one entry per CDR3 protein. The table lists fewer than 350,000 distinct CDR3 sequences, about 9.5% of them singletons. Sequencing was performed on PBMCs, taken on the day of the first yellow fever vaccination. The sequence came from a man younger than 30 who received the YFV17D yellow fever vaccine. V usage is TRBV3-1 and J usage is TRBJ2-3; no clear D gene. The CDR3 is CASSQDPSGSLGDTQYF. CDR3 in DNA: TGTGCCAGCAGCCAAGACCCCTCCGGGTCCCTTGGAGATACGCAGTATTTT.